This T cell receptor beta chain was sequenced for a study of cytomegalovirus exposure and HLA in healthy donors. Vbeta (60) and Jbeta (13) primers were used in the PCR. Per the original methods: In a later analysis, 80 million or so unique TCR beta chains included roughly 11 million shared by two or more donors. Repertoires were generated with immunoSEQ multiplex PCR, while TCRdb's copy carries only in-frame clones and drops some. V and J calls and clone size are copied from that table; D and trimming were computed from the DNA. The sample lists about 160,000 clones; roughly 80% were seen once. Overall study results and limits: A few CMV-associated chains proved CMV antigen-specific in vitro. Most subjects' HLA-A and HLA-B alleles were reportedly predicted from TCR beta sequences.

The CDR3 length is 16 residues. V was trimmed by 0 bases and J by 3 bases, leaving 12 bases between them. CDR1 is SGHDN and CDR2 is FVKESK in the germline V gene. As regards this clone: Its cognate antigen is unknown.

The rearrangement joins TRBV14 to TRBJ2-1; D not certain. The sequence derives from a male donor in good health and CMV-seronegative. Input material: PBMCs. The CDR3 DNA reads TGTGCCAGCAGCCAAGATTTCCCCCAACACTACAATGAGCAGTTCTTC. This encodes CASSQDFPQHYNEQFF.